The clone carrying this TCR beta chain was observed a handful of times. Its antigen is currently unknown. V lost 7 bases and J 4 bases, leaving 5 bases between the germline ends. The CDR3 covers 11 residues. The V gene's germline CDR1 is MGHDK and CDR2 SYGVNS. Isolation of CD4+ naive, central memory, regulatory and stem cell-like memory cells was achieved by sorting via CD45RO/CCR7/CD25/CD127/CD95/CD27. Reverse transcribing all isolated RNA meant expressed TCRB transcripts were sequenced. The repertoire was sequenced with immunoSEQ multiplex PCR; TCRdb's copy has only in-frame clones and lacks some. The repertoire holds about 370,000 clones, with roughly a tenth as singletons. The data were taken from a study of beta chain features in type 1 diabetes. Study findings and constraints: Moderate yet significant TCRB CDR3 shortening was seen in Type 1 diabetes patients in all four CD4+ subsets.

The V and J genes are TRBV25-1 and TRBJ1-3; D ambiguous. This sequence originates from a young man with type 1 diabetes. Sequencing was carried out using central memory CD4+ T cells from blood. The CDR3 here is CASMGGNTIYF. The CDR3, as DNA: TGTGCCAGCATGGGAGGAAACACCATATATTTT.